This is a list of T cell receptor beta chains from one sample in a study of T cell responses to AZD1222 COVID-19 vaccine. Assay used: immunoSEQ multiplex PCR; TCRdb lists only in-frame clones, some missing. The sample lists 15,000 to 20,000 clones, roughly 83% occurring once. The sample was peripheral blood, taken 28 days after the second AZD1222 dose. All receptors derive from an adult who received the AZD1222 COVID-19 vaccine. CDR3s include the opening cysteine and the closing phenylalanine or tryptophan.

J,V,CDR3
TRBJ2-3,TRBV6-2/TRBV6-3,CASSYGITDTQYF
TRBJ2-1,TRBV2,CASSVLAGSSNEQFF
TRBJ2-1,TRBV27,CASSISTRVGGRNEQFF
TRBJ2-1,TRBV7-8,CASSGQASGSSYNEQFF
TRBJ1-5,TRBV2,CASSDAQGGNQPQHF
TRBJ1-4,TRBV16,CASSQSKDRGVVDEKLFF
TRBJ2-3,TRBV3-1/TRBV3-2,CASSPSTDTQYF
TRBJ1-6,TRBV7-2,CASSLVTGGGNSPLHF
TRBJ2-7,TRBV10-3,CAISDQETSYEQYF
TRBJ2-7,TRBV29-1,CSVSGSSYEQYF
TRBJ2-2,TRBV2,CASRSQQTGELFF
TRBJ1-2,TRBV5-4,CASSFGTESPGYTF
TRBJ1-3,TRBV11-2,CASSRRGGSGAGNTIYF
TRBJ1-1,TRBV11-3,CASTIGGSLNTEAFF
TRBJ2-2,TRBV4-1,CASSQLTRIGELFF
TRBJ2-2,TRBV5-1,CASSPLALHTGELFF
TRBJ2-1,TRBV2,CASLDGRAANEQFF
TRBJ1-2,TRBV5-1,CASLRDPAGDNYGYTF
TRBJ2-1,TRBV19,CASSIPTGAESGEQFF
TRBJ1-1,TRBV29-1,CSVEWGGAEAFF
TRBJ2-7,TRBV9,CASSVKQGGEQYF
TRBJ1-3,TRBV19,CASSISVRLISGNTIYF
TRBJ1-1,TRBV5-6,CASSFLGQDYTEAFF
TRBJ2-1,TRBV5-1,CASSFQGLSYNEQFF
TRBJ2-2,TRBV5-6,CASTKLQSGELFF
TRBJ1-4,TRBV9,CASSAGGHNEKLFF
TRBJ2-7,TRBV27,CATAGPPAYEQYF
TRBJ2-3,TRBV12-5,CASGLGLAGGPDTQYF
TRBJ2-7,TRBV6-5,CASGRLARVWEQYF
TRBJ2-7,TRBV6-5,CASSYSVAEQYF
TRBJ1-3,TRBV5-1,CASTLNTGFSGNTIYF
TRBJ1-5,TRBV4-1,CASSKDAFANQPQHF
TRBJ1-5,TRBV29-1,CSVEEGGGNQPQHF
TRBJ2-2,TRBV18,CASSRRLAGQTGELFF
TRBJ2-2,TRBV19,CASSIDLTALGGELFF
TRBJ2-5,TRBV18,CASSPGTGIGETQYF
TRBJ1-1,TRBV12-3/TRBV12-4,CASSLDRATEAFF
TRBJ2-3,TRBV1,CTSSQESTGGGTDTQYF
TRBJ1-3,TRBV21-1,CASSPNRTGGRRPGNTIYF
TRBJ1-1,TRBV19,CASSRGDSTEAFF
TRBJ1-2,TRBV10-3,CAISDSTGGYHGYTF
TRBJ2-1,TRBV2,CASSESFEREGIYEQFF